A selection of T cell receptor beta chains follows, all from one sample in a study of cytomegalovirus exposure and HLA in healthy donors. The repertoire was sequenced with immunoSEQ multiplex PCR; TCRdb's copy has only in-frame clones and lacks some. This table has under 130,000 clones, 69% appearing once. What was sequenced was PBMCs. These receptors were collected from a man aged 25-45 years in good health and CMV-seronegative. CDR3s include the opening cysteine and the closing phenylalanine or tryptophan. D genes are given only for firm matches.

>TRBJ1-3|.|TRBV11-2
CASSSPGLGNTIYF
>TRBJ2-2|TRBD1|TRBV2
CASKKTGPGELFF
>TRBJ1-1|TRBD1|TRBV7-3
CASSASGGMNTEAFF
>TRBJ2-5|.|TRBV14
CASSQVRVPGETQYF
>TRBJ2-1|TRBD1|TRBV11-3
CASSSTGTAYNEQFF
>TRBJ2-1|TRBD2|TRBV28
CASSLGAGNRKQFF
>TRBJ1-1|TRBD1|TRBV28
CASSWGTGATEAFF
>TRBJ1-5|.|TRBV19
CASQDYSNQPQHF
>TRBJ2-7|TRBD1|TRBV30
CAWSDGTVSYWQYF
>TRBJ1-6|TRBD1|TRBV25-1
CASSEETGRNSPLHF
>TRBJ1-4|.|TRBV9
CASSSQGPNEKLFF
>TRBJ2-7|.|TRBV5-4
CASSFRVIKELLSYEQYF
>TRBJ2-1|.|TRBV30
CAWSSRTIDNEQFF
>TRBJ1-6|.|TRBV30
CAWSVLDRFNSPLHF
>TRBJ2-2|TRBD2|TRBV29-1
CSVMAGVGTGELFF
>TRBJ2-5|.|TRBV4-2
CASSQDRSGETQYF
>TRBJ2-1|TRBD1|TRBV27
CASSWGQGGGEQFF
>TRBJ2-2|.|TRBV7-2
CASTLMQGNTGELFF
>TRBJ1-1|.|TRBV11-3
CASSLGPQNTEAFF
>TRBJ1-1|.|TRBV19
CASRGQSMNTEAFF
>TRBJ1-5|TRBD1|TRBV19
CASSIDRARNQPQHF
>TRBJ2-1|TRBD2|TRBV5-4
CAGGLARNEQFF
>TRBJ2-7|TRBD1|TRBV7-2
CASSLNRDSEQYF
>TRBJ1-5|TRBD1|TRBV11-3
CASSSGTGVNQPQHF
>TRBJ1-6|TRBD1|TRBV4-3
CASSQGDRGVSPLHF
>TRBJ2-7|TRBD1|TRBV6-1
CASRTGTLTHEQYF
>TRBJ2-7|.|TRBV2
CASSAGLSPEQYF
>TRBJ1-2|.|TRBV6-6
CASSRSGLNYGYTF
>TRBJ2-1|TRBD2|TRBV9
CASSAGLAGGFTYNEQFF
>TRBJ2-2|TRBD1|TRBV5-6
CASSSQGATGELFF
>TRBJ2-6|TRBD1|TRBV19
CASSAADRGRTGANVLTF
>TRBJ1-1|TRBD1|TRBV6-5
CASHQGDTEAFF
>TRBJ1-2|.|TRBV2
CATKAQNYGYTF
>TRBJ2-2|TRBD2|TRBV7-2
CASSLVRLAGDGTGELFF